Shown below are 32 T cell receptor beta chains from a single sample sequenced in a study of blood T cell repertoires in COVID-19. Only in-frame clones appear in the TCRdb table, and some are missing; sequencing was by immunoSEQ multiplex PCR. This table has 200,000 to 250,000 clones, around nine tenths appearing once. The specimen was peripheral blood. Receptor source: a man aged 60 to 75 with COVID-19, enrolled during active disease.

V usage is TRBV5-5 and J usage is TRBJ1-2; TRBD1 might be the D (5 bases). Germline lookup yields CDR1 SGHKS and CDR2 YYEKEE (reference sequence). Trimming stripped 4 bases from V and 2 bases from J, with 12 bases between. This CDR3 spans 14 amino acids. The CDR3 sequence: CASSPTGANYGYTF. In DNA form, the CDR3 reads TGTGCCAGCAGCCCAACAGGTGCCAACTATGGCTACACCTTC.

This clone showed up just once. The rearrangement joins TRBV5-1 to TRBJ1-3, with 8 positions matching TRBD1. V shed 4 bases and J 9 bases; nucleotides not matched to a gene: 9. Per germline, CDR1 SGHRS and CDR2 YFSETQ. The CDR3 consists of 14 residues. In DNA, the CDR3 is TGCGCCAGCAGCCCTGGACAGGGAAGCGTCACCATATATTTT. This encodes CASSPGQGSVTIYF.

This rearrangement joins TRBV5-1 to TRBJ2-7; TRBD1 matches at 8 bases. The CDR3 loop spans 15 amino acids. Per the germline V gene, CDR1 is SGHRS and CDR2 is YFSETQ. J gave up 2 bases and V 4 bases, and 8 bases lay outside the gene matches. The CDR3 protein is CASSLTGVSAYEQYF. DNA of the CDR3: TGCGCCAGCAGCCTGACAGGGGTTAGTGCCTACGAGCAGTACTTC. Using reference TRBV5-1 and TRBJ2-7 for the parts outside the CDR3, the full variable domain is KAGVTQTPRYLIKTRGQQVTLSCSPISGHRSVSWYQQTPGQGLQFLFEYFSETQRNKGNFPGRFSGRQFSNSRSEMNVSTLELGDSALYLCASSLTGVSAYEQYFGPGTRLTVT.

This rearrangement joins TRBV6-6 to TRBJ2-1; D may be TRBD2 (6 bases). CDR3 length: 11 residues. V was trimmed by 6 bases and J by 9 bases, leaving 9 bases between them. CDR1 is MNHNY and CDR2 is SVGAGI in the germline V gene (reference sequence). This CDR3 is CASRGDFEQFF. Here the CDR3 DNA reads TGTGCCAGCAGGGGGGACTTTGAGCAGTTCTTC.

The V gene is TRBV5-1, the J gene TRBJ1-1; 7 bases are shared with TRBD1. Trimming removed 0 bases from V and 0 bases from J; junction bases left unmatched: 5. Germline V gene sequence: CDR1 SGHRS, CDR2 YFSETQ. The CDR3 spans 16 residues. CDR3 coding DNA: TGCGCCAGCAGCTTGGAGGGGACAGACATGAACACTGAAGCTTTCTTT. Its protein is CASSLEGTDMNTEAFF.

This chain uses TRBV2 with TRBJ2-2; 8 bases match TRBD1. The ends lost 6 bases at V and 5 bases at J; junction bases unmatched: 5. The CDR3 runs to 14 residues. In germline, CDR1 is SNHLY, CDR2 FYNNEI. The DNA of the CDR3 is TGTGCCAGCAGCATAGACAGGGGTACCGGGGAGCTGTTTTTT. It translates to CASSIDRGTGELFF.

The chain joins TRBV27 to TRBJ1-4, with TRBD1 identical over 12 bases. The CDR3 sequence is 15 residues long. CDR1 MNHEY and CDR2 SMNVEV come from the germline V gene (reference sequence). V gave up 6 bases and J gave up 6 bases; unmatched junction bases: 5. Here the CDR3 DNA reads TGTGCCAGCAGCAAAGGGGACAGGGGGCATGAAAAACTGTTTTTT. Translation gives CASSKGDRGHEKLFF.

This sequence joins TRBV29-1 and TRBJ2-2; 8 nucleotides match TRBD1. The CDR3 extends over 15 amino acids. Germline V lookup: CDR1 SQVTM, CDR2 ANQGSEA. Trimming at V came to 4 bases and at J to 1 base, leaving 5 bases not matched to a gene. CDR3 region: CSVATGTGNTGELFF. The CDR3 DNA reads TGCAGCGTTGCAACCGGGACAGGGAACACCGGGGAGCTGTTTTTT.

On this clone itself: Within the sample, other DNA sequences also encode this same CDR3. The V call is TRBV5-1, the J call TRBJ1-4; D is unclear. Trimming took off 0 bases at V and 0 bases at J, with 6 bases between the two ends. Germline V lookup: CDR1 SGHRS, CDR2 YFSETQ. This CDR3 region has 15 residues. CDR3 amino acids: CASSLGSATNEKLFF. As DNA, the CDR3 is TGCGCCAGCAGCTTGGGCAGTGCAACTAATGAAAAACTGTTTTTT.

The chain has TRBV6-5 and TRBJ2-7; TRBD1 matches at 9 bases. The V gene's germline CDR1 is MNHEY and CDR2 SVGAGI. The junction had 5 bases not matched to a gene; V was cut back by 6 bases and J by 2 bases. This CDR3 spans 14 amino acids. This chain's CDR3 is CASRRDRATYEQYF. For the CDR3, the DNA is TGTGCCAGCAGGCGGGACAGGGCGACCTACGAGCAGTACTTC.

Here the CDR3 DNA reads TGTGCCACCAGCAGAGATGACAGGGTGAACACTGAAGCTTTCTTT. Residues: CATSRDDRVNTEAFF. The rearrangement uses TRBV15 and TRBJ1-1; 7 bases align to TRBD1. In germline, CDR1 is LNHNV, CDR2 YYDKDF (reference sequence). J lost 0 bases, V lost 0 bases, and 1 base had no gene match. The CDR3 is made up of 15 amino acids.

The chain has TRBV6-4 and TRBJ2-1; D uncertain. In germline, CDR1 is MRHNA, CDR2 SNTAGT. The CDR3 is made up of 14 amino acids. Trimming removed 6 bases from V and 1 base from J, with 10 bases in between. CDR3 loop: CASSPASSYNEQFF. The CDR3 nucleotides are TGTGCCAGCAGCCCCGCCAGTTCCTACAATGAGCAGTTCTTC.

This chain links TRBV7-8 with TRBJ2-1; D may be TRBD1 (6 bases). This CDR3 contains 14 residues. V dropped 1 base and J dropped 5 bases, with 9 bases sitting between them. Germline CDR1 and CDR2: SGHVS and FQNEAQ. As DNA, the CDR3 is TGTGCCAGCAGCTTAGGGACAGCGAACAATGAGCAGTTCTTC. Translation: CASSLGTANNEQFF.

V is TRBV19 and J is TRBJ2-1; TRBD2 matches at 13 bases. The length of the CDR3 is 16 residues. The J segment lost 7 bases and the V segment lost 7 bases, leaving 10 bases of the junction unmatched. Germline assignment: CDR1 LNHDA and CDR2 SQIVND (reference sequence). The CDR3 is CASTPPPGLAGNEQFF. In DNA form, the CDR3 reads TGTGCCAGTACCCCACCGCCGGGACTAGCGGGAAATGAGCAGTTCTTC.

The chain links TRBV19 to TRBJ2-2; maybe TRBD1 (6 bases). The CDR3 is 14 amino acids. The V gene's germline CDR1 is LNHDA and CDR2 SQIVND (reference sequence). Trimming took off 7 bases at V and 2 bases at J, with 11 bases between the two ends. For the CDR3, the DNA is TGTGCCAGTACGAGACAGGCCAACACCGGGGAGCTGTTTTTT. It translates to CASTRQANTGELFF.

CDR3 nucleotides: TGTGCCAGCAGCGTAGACGGACAGGGAGCTAACTATGGCTACACCTTC. It yields the protein CASSVDGQGANYGYTF. The rearrangement links TRBV9 to TRBJ1-2; 8 bases align to TRBD1. The germline V gene encodes CDR1 SGDLS and CDR2 YYNGEE. V shed 0 bases and J 0 bases; nucleotides not matched to a gene: 4. This CDR3 is built from 16 residues. The whole variable domain, remainder taken from reference TRBV9 and TRBJ1-2, is DSGVTQTPKHLITATGQRVTLRCSPRSGDLSVYWYQQSLDQGLQFLIQYYNGEERAKGNILERFSAQQFPDLHSELNLSSLELGDSALYFCASSVDGQGANYGYTFGSGTRLTVV.

The J gene is TRBJ2-5, the V gene TRBV9; weak D call: TRBD2 (6 bases). Germline V CDR1 and CDR2: SGDLS, YYNGEE. V dropped 4 bases and J dropped 5 bases, with 18 bases sitting between them. The CDR3 has 15 amino acids. CDR3 in amino acids: CASSPNTLAHETQYF. CDR3 nucleotides: TGTGCCAGCAGCCCCAACACCCTAGCGCACGAGACCCAGTACTTC.

This rearrangement joins TRBV7-8 to TRBJ1-1, with D possibly TRBD1 on 5 matching bases. Germline V gives CDR1 SGHVS, CDR2 FQNEAQ. The CDR3 sequence is 14 residues long. V lost 4 bases, J lost 1 base, and 10 bases lay in between. The CDR3: CASSSGTANTEAFF. DNA of the CDR3: TGTGCCAGCAGCTCAGGGACTGCGAACACTGAAGCTTTCTTT.

J is TRBJ1-5 and V is TRBV3-1 (or the pseudogene TRBV3-2); unclear D gene. Germline values: CDR1 LGHDT, CDR2 YNNKEL (reference sequence). This CDR3 comprises 13 residues. Trimming took off 4 bases at V and 2 bases at J, with 6 bases between the two ends. CDR3 amino acids: CASSLAGNQPQHF. CDR3 in DNA: TGTGCCAGCAGCCTTGCGGGCAATCAGCCCCAGCATTTT.

The chain combines TRBV11-1 with TRBJ2-2; D might be TRBD2 (5 bases). V gave up 1 base and J gave up 3 bases, with 12 bases separating them. This CDR3 is 16 amino acids long. Germline values: CDR1 SGHAT, CDR2 FQDESV (reference sequence). CDR3 amino acids: CASSLGALGDTGELFF. CDR3 bases: TGTGCCAGCAGCTTAGGAGCACTAGGTGACACCGGGGAGCTGTTTTTT.

The chain has TRBV7-9 and TRBJ2-7; TRBD1 matches at 7 bases. This CDR3 has 16 amino acids. V gave up 1 base and J gave up 2 bases; unmatched junction bases: 8. CDR1 and CDR2 (germline): SEHNR, FQNEAQ (reference sequence). The chain's CDR3 is CASSLELQGPPYEQYF. CDR3 DNA: TGTGCCAGCAGCTTAGAATTACAGGGGCCTCCCTACGAGCAGTACTTC.

The chain couples TRBV29-1 to TRBJ1-5; 7 positions match TRBD1. After removal of 8 bases from V and 4 bases from J, the junction contained 11 bases not matched to a gene. This CDR3 region has 14 residues. Germline CDR1 and CDR2: SQVTM and ANQGSEA. CDR3 protein: CSISTGIGNQPQHF. CDR3 nucleotides: TGCAGCATATCGACAGGGATCGGAAATCAGCCCCAGCATTTT.

This chain joins TRBV10-2 and TRBJ1-2; TRBD1 might be the D (5 bases). The V end was cut by 4 bases, the J end by 7 bases, with 16 bases between. Germline V CDR1 and CDR2: WSHSY, SAAADI. This CDR3 is 14 amino acids long. CDR3 amino acids: CASSADDSSIGYTF. CDR3 DNA: TGCGCCAGCAGTGCCGACGACAGCTCCATTGGCTACACCTTC.

This clone was observed once. The J gene is TRBJ1-2, the V gene TRBV28, with D unclear. Trimming shortened V by 2 bases and J by 2 bases, and 9 bases separated the two germline ends. The CDR3 spans 14 residues. Germline CDR1 is MDHEN and CDR2 is SYDVKM. The CDR3 nucleotides are TGTGCCAGCAGTTTAGAGTTTTACAACTATGGCTACACCTTC. This encodes CASSLEFYNYGYTF.

The genes are TRBV27 and TRBJ1-5, with TRBD1 matching over 8 bases. Germline values: CDR1 MNHEY, CDR2 SMNVEV (reference sequence). This CDR3 has 15 residues. V lost 2 bases to trimming and J lost 5 bases; unmatched junction nucleotides: 5. CDR3: CASSLTRGQDQPQHF. The CDR3 DNA reads as TGTGCCAGCAGTTTAACTCGGGGACAGGATCAGCCCCAGCATTTT.

V is TRBV5-5 and J is TRBJ1-2; 7 bases line up with TRBD1. CDR3 length: 13 residues. CDR1 is SGHKS and CDR2 is YYEKEE in the germline V gene (reference sequence). The ends lost 3 bases at V and 1 base at J; junction bases unmatched: 0. In nucleotides, the CDR3 is TGTGCCAGCAGCTACAGGGGTAACTATGGCTACACCTTC. This gives the protein CASSYRGNYGYTF.

The V and J genes are TRBV29-1 and TRBJ2-2; 8 positions match TRBD2. Germline V gives CDR1 SQVTM, CDR2 ANQGSEA. The CDR3 is 15 residues long. V was clipped by 6 bases and J by 4 bases; unmatched bases: 10. CDR3 protein: CSVGSGTSGTGELFF. In nucleotides, the CDR3 is TGCAGCGTCGGGTCCGGGACTAGTGGCACCGGGGAGCTGTTTTTT.

The chain uses TRBV5-1 and TRBJ2-6; 10 nucleotides match TRBD1. The CDR3 is made up of 17 amino acids. Trimming took 5 bases from V and 0 from J; bases not matched to a gene: 5. Germline CDR1 SGHRS, CDR2 YFSETQ. CDR3 nucleotide sequence: TGCGCCAGCAGGTCCGGGACAGGGGCCTCTGGGGCCAACGTCCTGACTTTC. Its protein product is CASRSGTGASGANVLTF.

The genes are TRBV3-1 (or the pseudogene TRBV3-2) and TRBJ1-2, with TRBD1 matching over 11 bases. With 4 bases clipped from V and 5 bases from J, the junction kept 9 bases outside the gene matches. This CDR3 comprises 16 residues. Germline V gene data show CDR1 as LGHDT and CDR2 as YNNKEL (reference sequence). CDR3 amino acids: CASSRRDRGFLYGYTF. The DNA of the CDR3 is TGTGCCAGCAGCCGCCGGGACAGGGGGTTTCTATATGGCTACACCTTC.

This clone was observed once. This sample includes further DNA sequences coding for the same CDR3. V usage is TRBV5-1 and J usage is TRBJ1-1, with a possible D match to TRBD1 (6 bases). Trimming left V 4 bases short and J 1 base short, with 11 bases between. Per germline, CDR1 SGHRS and CDR2 YFSETQ. The CDR3 loop spans 14 amino acids. DNA of the CDR3: TGCGCCAGCAGCCCGGGACAAACGAACACTGAAGCTTTCTTT. This gives the protein CASSPGQTNTEAFF.

CDR3 residues: CASSAGTSSYGYTF. CDR3 sequence (DNA): TGTGCCAGCAGCGCAGGGACAAGTTCGTATGGCTACACCTTC. This chain connects TRBV9 to TRBJ1-2, with a weak D call TRBD1 (6 bases). Trimming took 3 bases from V and 5 from J, leaving 14 bases between them. Germline-derived CDR1 and CDR2 are SGDLS and YYNGEE. CDR3 length equals 14 residues.

The rearrangement uses TRBV23-1 and TRBJ2-7, with D perhaps matching TRBD1 (6 bases). TRBV23-1 is placed among ORFs of uncertain function. The V and J ends lost 2 bases and 7 bases respectively, with 21 bases between them. This CDR3 is 16 amino acids long. CDR3: CASSQGSINRVGEQYF. Here the CDR3 DNA reads TGCGCCAGCAGTCAAGGGTCTATAAACAGGGTAGGGGAGCAGTACTTC.